The present TCR beta chain was sequenced within a study of brain T cells in children with intractable seizures. Points from the study as a whole: Pre- and post-surgery blood differed in depth, so pre-surgery absences may be undersampling. Patients' HCMV serostatus was unknown; virus specificity rests on CDR3 similarity alone.

As to time point: blood from clinic visit 5 months post-surgery; TSC patient then seizure free. Only cases whose brain tissue showed the highest T cell transcript signatures were sequenced. Before surgery, patients took at least one anti-epileptic drug. Turning to this clone: The antigen is unknown.

TCRdb's table, derived via immunoSEQ multiplex PCR, lists solely in-frame clones and lacks some. The table shows approximately 330,000 clones, with over 90% occurring only once. This sequence originates from a boy in the first two years of life with tuberous sclerosis and intractable seizures. The sequences come from peripheral blood, collected 4 to 5 months after surgery.

DNA of the CDR3: TGTGCCAGCAGCCAAGCCATACCAGTGGTTGCTGAAGCTTTCTTT. Protein: CASSQAIPVVAEAFF. J is TRBJ1-1 and V is TRBV3-1 (or the pseudogene TRBV3-2); no reliable D call. The germline V and J ends were trimmed by 1 base and 6 bases, with 15 bases remaining between them. Germline V CDR1 and CDR2: LGHDT, YNNKEL (reference sequence). The CDR3 totals 15 residues.